What follows are 7 T cell receptor beta chains derived from one specimen sequenced in a study of blood T cells in healthy people across ages. A J-beta primer mix and a sample-barcoded 5' primer were used in a second PCR of about 7 to 11 cycles. TCRdb fed the 5' RACE reads into MiXCR, producing one record per CDR3 protein. The sample includes approximately 600,000 distinct CDR3 sequences, 45% to 65% seen only once; the top ten take roughly 34%. The sequencing sample was made of blood. The receptor set was obtained from a man aged 55 to 70 in good health.

This clonotype turned up a few times. V gene TRBV7-9 combines with J gene TRBJ2-4, with 7 nucleotides matching TRBD1. The DNA end favors TRBJ2-5, so the J call may be wrong. CDR1 and CDR2 (germline): SEHNR, FQNEAQ (reference sequence). The length of the CDR3 is 14 residues. DNA of the CDR3: TGTGCCAGCAGTCCGACAGGGAATCTAGAGACCCAGTACTTC. Encoded protein: CASSPTGNLETQYF.

This clonotype was seen a few times. The chain is built from TRBV2 and TRBJ2-7; 8 nucleotides agree with TRBD1. The CDR3 spans 14 residues. After removal of 4 bases from V and 11 bases from J, the junction contained 13 bases not matched to a gene. Per the germline V gene, CDR1 is SNHLY and CDR2 is FYNNEI. CDR3: CASSVRGSQGAEYF. In DNA, the CDR3 is TGTGCCAGCAGTGTCAGGGGATCCCAGGGGGCCGAGTACTTC.

DNA of the CDR3: TGTGCCAGCAGTAGGCCGAACACTGAAGCTTTCTTT. Translated: CASSRPNTEAFF. J is TRBJ1-1 and V is TRBV28; D is undetermined. Germline CDR1 and CDR2: MDHEN and SYDVKM. The CDR3 is made up of 12 amino acids. Trimming left V 5 bases short and J 1 base short, with 5 bases between. The variable domain in full, with the rest retrieved from reference TRBV28 and TRBJ1-1, is DVKVTQSSRYLVKRTGEKVFLECVQDMDHENMFWYRQDPGLGLRLIYFSYDVKMKEKGDIPEGYSVSREKKERFSLILESASTNQTSMYLCASSRPNTEAFFGQGTRLTVV.

This chain uses TRBV29-1 with TRBJ2-5, with D maybe TRBD1 (5 bases). CDR3 length: 13 residues. From germline, CDR1 is SQVTM and CDR2 ANQGSEA. The V end lost 8 bases, the J end lost 0 bases, and 13 bases lay between the germline ends. The CDR3 DNA reads as TGCAGCATAGAAGACAGAAACCAAGAGACCCAGTACTTC. Translation: CSIEDRNQETQYF.

The CDR3 DNA is TGTGCCAGCAGTTCCCAGGACAGGCAAGAGACCCAGTACTTC. Encoded protein: CASSSQDRQETQYF. The chain recombines TRBV28 with TRBJ2-5; 7 bases agree with TRBD1. V shed 4 bases, J shed 2 bases, and the junction held 4 bases outside the gene matches. Germline CDR1 and CDR2: MDHEN and SYDVKM. The CDR3 is made up of 14 amino acids. Using reference TRBV28 and TRBJ2-5 for the parts outside the CDR3, the full variable domain is DVKVTQSSRYLVKRTGEKVFLECVQDMDHENMFWYRQDPGLGLRLIYFSYDVKMKEKGDIPEGYSVSREKKERFSLILESASTNQTSMYLCASSSQDRQETQYFGPGTRLLVL.

V is TRBV4-2 and J is TRBJ1-6; D is unresolved. V was cut by 0 bases and J by 8 bases, with 14 bases left in between. This CDR3 spans 16 amino acids. Looked up from germline, CDR1 is LGHNA and CDR2 is YNFKEQ. In DNA form, the CDR3 reads TGTGCCAGCAGCCAAGATCACCCGGGGTGGGATTCACCCCTCCACTTT. Protein: CASSQDHPGWDSPLHF.

V gene TRBV29-1 combines with J gene TRBJ2-3; 7 nucleotides match TRBD1. Germline CDR1 and CDR2: SQVTM and ANQGSEA. V was pared by 4 bases and J by 2 bases, with 6 bases of the junction left unmatched. CDR3 length equals 14 residues. The chain's CDR3 is CSVGRGGFTDTQYF. CDR3 DNA sequence: TGCAGCGTTGGAAGAGGGGGCTTCACAGATACGCAGTATTTT.